The 26 T cell receptor beta chains below were found in one sample sequenced in a study of cytomegalovirus exposure and HLA in healthy donors. The PCR employed 60 Vbeta primers together with 13 Jbeta primers. Sequencing used immunoSEQ multiplex PCR; TCRdb keeps in-frame clones, though not all of them. This sample carries 90,000 to 120,000 clones, around 75% of them seen once, and the ten largest clones take 4.5% to 5%. The sequenced sample was PBMCs. These TCRs come from a young woman in good health and CMV-seropositive.

The chain couples TRBV4-3 to TRBJ2-7, with D maybe TRBD2 (6 bases). In germline, CDR1 is LGHNA, CDR2 YSLEER. The CDR3 consists of 15 residues. Trimming took 0 bases from V and 3 from J, leaving 12 bases between them. This chain's CDR3 is CASSQDVSGYYEQYF. DNA for the CDR3: TGCGCCAGCAGCCAAGATGTGAGCGGGTACTACGAGCAGTACTTC.

This clone was observed a few times. The chain couples TRBV4-3 to TRBJ1-4, with 8 bases fitting TRBD1. This CDR3 region has 15 residues. V lost 4 bases and J lost 3; bases outside the gene matches: 4. CDR1 and CDR2 from the germline V gene are LGHNA and YSLEER. The chain's CDR3 is CASSPGDRSNEKLFF. Written as DNA, the CDR3 is TGCGCCAGCAGCCCTGGGGACAGGTCTAATGAAAAACTGTTTTTT.

This clone was counted a single time. The J gene is TRBJ2-1, the V gene TRBV19; D ambiguous. With 3 bases removed from V and 4 bases from J, the gap between germline ends came to 7 bases. The CDR3 extends over 13 amino acids. Looked up from germline, CDR1 is LNHDA and CDR2 is SQIVND (reference sequence). The CDR3 DNA reads TGTGCCAGTAGTATTCAGGAATACAATGAGCAGTTCTTC. Translation gives CASSIQEYNEQFF.

The count of this clone is one. The gene calls are TRBV19 and TRBJ1-3, with TRBD1 identical over 11 bases. The CDR3 totals 17 residues. After removal of 6 bases from V and 0 bases from J, the junction contained 7 bases not matched to a gene. The germline CDR1 and CDR2 sequences are LNHDA and SQIVND (reference sequence). CDR3 amino acids: CASRRTGGGSSGNTIYF. CDR3 DNA sequence: TGTGCCAGTAGACGGACAGGGGGCGGGAGCTCTGGAAACACCATATATTTT.

J is TRBJ1-1 and V is TRBV19; D call uncertain. This CDR3 contains 13 residues. Germline V lookup: CDR1 LNHDA, CDR2 SQIVND (reference sequence). Trimming shortened V by 8 bases and J by 0 bases, and 10 bases separated the two germline ends. The CDR3 DNA sequence: TGTGCCAGTGGGGAGAAAATGAACACTGAAGCTTTCTTT. Translation gives CASGEKMNTEAFF.

This chain uses TRBV19 with TRBJ1-5; 9 nucleotides line up with TRBD1. The V segment lost 5 bases and the J segment 4 bases; nucleotides outside the gene matches: 6. The CDR3 consists of 15 residues. The germline V gene encodes CDR1 LNHDA and CDR2 SQIVND (reference sequence). CDR3 sequence reads: CASSPGTGQNQPQHF. The CDR3, as DNA: TGTGCCAGTAGTCCCGGGACAGGGCAGAATCAGCCCCAGCATTTT.

The chain links TRBV7-3 to TRBJ2-7; the D gene is possibly TRBD2 (5 bases). V gave up 0 bases and J gave up 6 bases, with 9 bases separating them. This CDR3 is built from 13 residues. Germline assignment: CDR1 SGHTA and CDR2 FQGTGA. This CDR3 reads CASSLTFRGEQYF. For the CDR3, the DNA is TGTGCCAGCAGCTTAACGTTCCGGGGCGAGCAGTACTTC.

This clone has only a few counts. One end of the junction varies from germline; a read error may be responsible. The chain is built from TRBV6-4 and TRBJ2-2; D might be TRBD2 (6 bases). Germline V gives CDR1 MRHNA, CDR2 SNTAGT. The CDR3 totals 14 residues. CDR3 DNA: TGTGCCAGCACTGACGTAGCGGACACCGGGGAGCTGTTTTTT. Its translation is CASTDVADTGELFF.

The rearrangement uses TRBV6-5 and TRBJ2-3, with D unresolved. The CDR3 sequence is 14 residues long. Germline lookup yields CDR1 MNHEY and CDR2 SVGAGI. V was clipped by 0 bases and J by 9 bases, with 13 bases between them. Written as DNA, the CDR3 is TGTGCCAGCAGTTACTCGAACGCCGCAGCGACGCAGTATTTT. Translating gives CASSYSNAAATQYF.

This clone appeared a single time. The chain couples TRBV29-1 to TRBJ2-3; 15 positions match TRBD2. The CDR3 is 16 residues long. The V gene end was trimmed by 7 bases and the J gene end by 0 bases; junction bases not matched to a gene: 5. The germline V gene encodes CDR1 SQVTM and CDR2 ANQGSEA. CDR3 DNA: TGCAGCGGGACTAGCGGGAGGGCTCCGAGCACAGATACGCAGTATTTT. Amino acid sequence: CSGTSGRAPSTDTQYF.

This chain links TRBV2 with TRBJ1-2; tentatively, D is TRBD1 (6 bases). Germline V gives CDR1 SNHLY, CDR2 FYNNEI. V was cut by 1 base and J by 3 bases, with 12 bases left in between. The CDR3 has 15 amino acids. CDR3 protein: CASSEGQGSYYGYTF. CDR3 sequence (DNA): TGTGCCAGCAGTGAAGGCCAGGGGAGTTACTATGGCTACACCTTC. The full variable domain, its missing parts supplied by reference TRBV2 and TRBJ1-2, is EPEVTQTPSHQVTQMGQEVILRCVPISNHLYFYWYRQILGQKVEFLVSFYNNEISEKSEIFDDQFSVERPDGSNFTLKIRSTKLEDSAMYFCASSEGQGSYYGYTFGSGTRLTVV.

The rearrangement uses TRBV28 and TRBJ1-4, with TRBD1 matching over 7 bases. From germline, CDR1 is MDHEN and CDR2 SYDVKM. V shed 5 bases, J shed 0 bases, and the junction held 3 bases outside the gene matches. The length of the CDR3 is 15 residues. CDR3 DNA: TGTGCCAGCAGTGATCAGGGGGCAACTAATGAAAAACTGTTTTTT. This codes for CASSDQGATNEKLFF.

This clone has only a few counts. V gene TRBV7-9 combines with J gene TRBJ2-7, with D possibly TRBD2 on 6 matching bases. Germline CDR1 and CDR2: SEHNR and FQNEAQ (reference sequence). V was cut by 2 bases and J by 4 bases, with 12 bases left in between. This CDR3 is 14 amino acids long. CDR3 in DNA: TGTGCCAGCAGCTTATCCGGGACTCCATACGAGCAGTACTTC. This codes for CASSLSGTPYEQYF.

The rearrangement uses TRBV29-1 and TRBJ2-5; 9 nucleotides align to TRBD1. The V segment lost 0 bases and the J segment 5 bases; nucleotides outside the gene matches: 4. CDR1 and CDR2 (germline): SQVTM, ANQGSEA. The CDR3 runs 14 residues. CDR3 coding DNA: TGCAGCGTTGAAGATTGGACAGGGGATGAGACCCAGTACTTC. It specifies CSVEDWTGDETQYF.

This clone was detected a few times. As DNA, the CDR3 is TGTGCCAGCAGTTTATGGGCGGGAGGCCCGAACACCGGGGAGCTGTTTTTT. It yields the protein CASSLWAGGPNTGELFF. The gene calls are TRBV28 and TRBJ2-2; 8 nucleotides agree with TRBD2. This CDR3 comprises 17 residues. The V segment lost 0 bases and the J segment 0 bases; nucleotides outside the gene matches: 3. CDR1 and CDR2 (germline): MDHEN, SYDVKM.

The rearrangement joins TRBV5-6 to TRBJ2-3, with D possibly TRBD2 on 7 matching bases. CDR3 length: 16 amino acids. Trimming stripped 3 bases from V and 5 bases from J, with 19 bases between. Germline CDR1 is SGHDT and CDR2 is YYEEEE. Written as DNA, the CDR3 is TGTGCCAGCAGCTGGGGACCCGGGGGGCGCGGAGATACGCAGTATTTT. Its protein product is CASSWGPGGRGDTQYF. Filled out from reference TRBV5-6 and TRBJ2-3, the complete variable domain reads DAGVTQSPTHLIKTRGQQVTLRCSPKSGHDTVSWYQQALGQGPQFIFQYYEEEERQRGNFPDRFSGHQFPNYSSELNVNALLLGDSALYLCASSWGPGGRGDTQYFGPGTRLTVL.

The chain couples TRBV7-8 to TRBJ1-1; D is unclear. CDR3 size: 12 residues. Germline loops: CDR1 SGHVS, CDR2 FQNEAQ. V shed 1 base and J shed 4 bases, with 4 bases lying between them. Here the CDR3 reads CASSLVSTEAFF. The CDR3 DNA follows: TGTGCCAGCAGCTTAGTCAGCACTGAAGCTTTCTTT.

This rearrangement joins TRBV6-5 to TRBJ2-1; 7 bases align to TRBD1. The CDR3 extends over 14 amino acids. CDR1 and CDR2 (germline): MNHEY, SVGAGI. The V segment lost 5 bases and the J segment 2 bases; nucleotides outside the gene matches: 3. CDR3: CASSAGGPYNEQFF. The CDR3 coding sequence is TGTGCCAGCAGTGCAGGGGGACCCTACAATGAGCAGTTCTTC.

The chain is built from TRBV10-3 and TRBJ2-7; TRBD1 matches 7 bases. CDR1 is ENHRY and CDR2 is SYGVKD in the germline V gene. V lost 3 bases, J lost 3 bases, and 5 bases stayed unmatched. This CDR3 comprises 14 residues. CDR3 in DNA: TGTGCCATCAGTGAAGGTGGGACAGTCTACGAGCAGTACTTC. Translated, it gives CAISEGGTVYEQYF.

This clone has more than one count but fewer than ten. The chain links TRBV7-2 to TRBJ2-7, with D possibly TRBD2 on 6 matching bases. The V gene lost 4 bases and the J gene lost 2 bases, with 15 bases spanning the gap. The CDR3 runs to 15 residues. Germline V gives CDR1 SGHTA, CDR2 FQGNSA. The CDR3 sequence is CASSSAGGIPYEQYF. In nucleotides, the CDR3 is TGTGCCAGCAGCTCGGCAGGCGGGATACCCTACGAGCAGTACTTC.

This clone was observed a few times. The V gene is TRBV6-5, the J gene TRBJ2-5, with 9 nucleotides matching TRBD2. The germline V gene encodes CDR1 MNHEY and CDR2 SVGAGI. J was trimmed by 3 bases and V by 2 bases; bases with no gene match: 7. The CDR3 is 16 residues long. In DNA, the CDR3 is TGTGCCAGCAGTTACGGTGCGGGAGGGCCAGAAGAGACCCAGTACTTC. This codes for CASSYGAGGPEETQYF.

CDR3 protein: CASSLVYTYSYNEQFF. In DNA, the CDR3 is TGTGCCAGCAGCTTAGTGTACACATACTCCTACAATGAGCAGTTCTTC. This rearrangement joins TRBV7-8 to TRBJ2-1; D unresolved. Trimming removed 1 base at V and 0 bases at J, with 10 bases between. The germline gives CDR1 SGHVS, CDR2 FQNEAQ. The CDR3 contains 16 residues.

The chain has TRBV27 and TRBJ2-1, with 8 bases fitting TRBD2. The V gene's germline CDR1 is MNHEY and CDR2 SMNVEV (reference sequence). Trimming took 4 bases from V and 7 from J; bases not matched to a gene: 9. The CDR3 loop spans 15 amino acids. This chain's CDR3 is CASSSSVAGRNEQFF. CDR3 nucleotide sequence: TGTGCCAGCAGTTCCTCTGTAGCGGGAAGGAATGAGCAGTTCTTC.

The rearrangement joins TRBV28 to TRBJ2-2, with TRBD1 identical over 10 bases. Germline V gene lookup returns CDR1 MDHEN and CDR2 SYDVKM. The CDR3 is 16 residues long. J lost 4 bases, V lost 7 bases, and 9 bases had no gene match. As DNA, the CDR3 is TGTGCCAGCAAACCGGGACAGGGGATTTCCACCGGGGAGCTGTTTTTT. Protein: CASKPGQGISTGELFF.

The chain carries TRBV5-6 and TRBJ2-1; D perhaps matches TRBD2 (5 bases). There are 14 residues in the CDR3. Germline V gives CDR1 SGHDT, CDR2 YYEEEE. V was pared by 2 bases and J by 5 bases, with 11 bases between. The CDR3 sequence is CASSFGSADNEQFF. CDR3 nucleotides: TGTGCCAGCAGCTTTGGTAGCGCAGACAATGAGCAGTTCTTC.

This clone has a handful of counts. A read error may produce the germline difference seen at one junction end. This rearrangement joins TRBV7-7 to TRBJ2-1; 8 bases agree with TRBD2. Germline CDR1 and CDR2: SSHAT and FNYEAQ (reference sequence). The CDR3 has 15 amino acids. The CDR3 coding sequence is TGTGCTAGCAGCGTTAGCGGGGTCTCCTACAATGAGCAGTTCTTC. Residues: CASSVSGVSYNEQFF.